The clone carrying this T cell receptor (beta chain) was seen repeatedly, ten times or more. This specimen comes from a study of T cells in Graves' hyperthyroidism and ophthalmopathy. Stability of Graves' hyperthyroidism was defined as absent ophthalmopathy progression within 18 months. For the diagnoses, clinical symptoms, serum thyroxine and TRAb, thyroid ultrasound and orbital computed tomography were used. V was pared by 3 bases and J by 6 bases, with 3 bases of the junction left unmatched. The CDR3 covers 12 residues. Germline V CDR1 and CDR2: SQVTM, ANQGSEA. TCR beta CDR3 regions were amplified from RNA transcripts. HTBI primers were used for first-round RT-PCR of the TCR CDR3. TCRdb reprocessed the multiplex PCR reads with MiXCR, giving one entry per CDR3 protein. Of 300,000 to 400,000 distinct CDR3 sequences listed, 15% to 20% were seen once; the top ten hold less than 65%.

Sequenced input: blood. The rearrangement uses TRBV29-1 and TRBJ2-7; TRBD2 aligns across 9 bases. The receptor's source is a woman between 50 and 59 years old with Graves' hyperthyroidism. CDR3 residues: CSVDAGGIEQYF. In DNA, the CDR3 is TGCAGCGTTGACGCGGGAGGGATCGAGCAGTACTTC.